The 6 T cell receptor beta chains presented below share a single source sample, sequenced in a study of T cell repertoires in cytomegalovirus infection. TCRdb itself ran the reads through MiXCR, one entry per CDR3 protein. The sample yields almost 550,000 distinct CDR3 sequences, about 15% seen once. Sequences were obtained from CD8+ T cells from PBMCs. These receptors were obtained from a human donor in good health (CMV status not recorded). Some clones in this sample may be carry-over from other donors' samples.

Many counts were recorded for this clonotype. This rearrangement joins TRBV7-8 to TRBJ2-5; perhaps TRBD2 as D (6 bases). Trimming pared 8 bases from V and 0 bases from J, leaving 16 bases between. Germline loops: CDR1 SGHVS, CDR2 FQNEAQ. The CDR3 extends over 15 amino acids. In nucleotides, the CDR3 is TGTGCCAGCCTTGGAGGGGTTTCCAACCAAGAGACCCAGTACTTC. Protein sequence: CASLGGVSNQETQYF.

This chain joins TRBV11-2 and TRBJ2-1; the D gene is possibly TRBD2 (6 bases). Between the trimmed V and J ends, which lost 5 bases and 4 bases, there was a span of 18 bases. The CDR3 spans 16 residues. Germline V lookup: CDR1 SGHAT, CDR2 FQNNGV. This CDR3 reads CASSINRDSMYNEQFF. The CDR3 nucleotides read TGTGCCAGCAGCATAAACCGGGACTCGATGTACAATGAGCAGTTCTTC.

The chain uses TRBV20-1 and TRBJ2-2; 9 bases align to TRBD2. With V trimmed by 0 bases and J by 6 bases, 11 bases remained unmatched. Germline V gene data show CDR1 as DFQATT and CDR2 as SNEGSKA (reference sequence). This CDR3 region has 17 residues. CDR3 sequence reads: CSARDSSREGISGELFF. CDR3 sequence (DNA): TGCAGTGCTAGAGATTCATCGCGGGAGGGCATTTCCGGGGAGCTGTTTTTT.

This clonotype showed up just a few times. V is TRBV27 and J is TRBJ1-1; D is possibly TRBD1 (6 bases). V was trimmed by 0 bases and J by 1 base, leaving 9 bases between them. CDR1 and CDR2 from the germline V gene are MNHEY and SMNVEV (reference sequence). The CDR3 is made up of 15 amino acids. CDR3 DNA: TGTGCCAGCAGTTTATCAGGGGGGGCGAACACTGAAGCTTTCTTT. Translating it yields CASSLSGGANTEAFF.

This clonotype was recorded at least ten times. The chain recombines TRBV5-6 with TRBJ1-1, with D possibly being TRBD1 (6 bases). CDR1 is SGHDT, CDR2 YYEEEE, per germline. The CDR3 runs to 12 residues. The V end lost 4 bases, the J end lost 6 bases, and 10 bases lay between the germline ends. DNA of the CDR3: TGTGCCAGCAGCCGGGGGGGCCCTGAAGCTTTCTTT. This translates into CASSRGGPEAFF.

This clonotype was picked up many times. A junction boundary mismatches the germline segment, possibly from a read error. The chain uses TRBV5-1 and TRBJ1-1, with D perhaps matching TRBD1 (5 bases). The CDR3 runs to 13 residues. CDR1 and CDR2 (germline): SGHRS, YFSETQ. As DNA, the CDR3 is TGTGCCAGCAGCTTGACAGAGAACACTGAAGCTTTCTTT. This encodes CASSLTENTEAFF.